This is a list of T cell receptor beta chains from one sample in a study of cytomegalovirus exposure and HLA in healthy donors. The repertoire was sequenced with immunoSEQ multiplex PCR; TCRdb's copy has only in-frame clones and lacks some. Among 98,000 or so clones listed, around 82% were seen once. Sample: PBMCs. These receptors were obtained from a woman aged 35 to 49 in good health and CMV-seronegative. Each CDR3 is given with its conserved first and last residue. D genes are given only for firm matches. Clone size, where shown, is once, few, many, or a class for clones that have expanded.

V gene	D gene	J gene	clone size	CDR3 DNA	CDR3 protein
TRBV2	TRBD2	TRBJ2-7	-	TGTGCCAGCAGTGCGCCTCCGGGGGGGCGGCAGTACTTC	CASSAPPGGRQYF
TRBV28	-	TRBJ1-2	-	TGTGCCAGCAGTGCCCGGGTGGTTGGCTACACCTTC	CASSARVVGYTF
TRBV6-5	TRBD2	TRBJ2-7	once	TGTGCCAGCAGTTACTCGATCCGAGGCGGGGGTTTCCAGTACTTC	CASSYSIRGGGFQYF
TRBV9	TRBD2	TRBJ2-2	-	TGTGCCAGCAGCGTAGAGGGTGGAGCGGGAGGGTGGAACACCGGGGAGCTGTTTTTT	CASSVEGGAGGWNTGELFF
TRBV5-1	TRBD2	TRBJ2-1	-	TGCGCCAGCAGCGAGACCAGGAGGACTAGCGGGAGGGCGAGTGAGCAGTTCTTC	CASSETRRTSGRASEQFF
TRBV19	-	TRBJ1-5	once	TGTGCCAGTAGGGAGACAGGAGGCAATCAGCCCCAGCATTTT	CASRETGGNQPQHF
TRBV28	TRBD1	TRBJ1-2	few	TGTGCCAGCGGTCGACAGGGGATTAGGGGCTACACCTTC	CASGRQGIRGYTF
TRBV27	-	TRBJ1-2	-	TGTGCCAGCAGTTTATCCAGGGGTTATGGCTACACCTTC	CASSLSRGYGYTF
TRBV11-2	-	TRBJ1-5	-	TGTGCCAGCAGTTCGACTGGCCAGCCCCAGCATTTT	CASSSTGQPQHF
TRBV29-1	-	TRBJ1-2	-	TGCAGCGTTGGGGGACAAAACTATGGCTACACCTTC	CSVGGQNYGYTF
TRBV19	TRBD1	TRBJ1-5	-	TGTGCCAGTACCGCCGGACAGGGCCTTGAGCCCCAGCATTTT	CASTAGQGLEPQHF
TRBV18	-	TRBJ1-2	-	TGTGCCAGCTCTCTAGATTATGGCTACACCTTC	CASSLDYGYTF
TRBV28	TRBD2	TRBJ2-1	few	TGTGCCAGCAGTTCCTCGCCGTCTAGCGGGGGCTACAATGAGCAGTTCTTC	CASSSSPSSGGYNEQFF
TRBV11-2	-	TRBJ1-1	-	TGTGCCAGCAGCTTAGTTAGGGGAGGGACTGAAGCTTTCTTT	CASSLVRGGTEAFF
TRBV7-9	TRBD2	TRBJ2-1	-	TGTGCCAGCAGCCACACTAGCGGCCAATACAATGAGCAGTTCTTC	CASSHTSGQYNEQFF
TRBV4-2	-	TRBJ1-5	-	TGTGCCAGCAGCCAAGACCCTATAGGGGGGGAGCCCCAGCATTTT	CASSQDPIGGEPQHF
TRBV6-1	TRBD2	TRBJ2-3	-	TGTGCCAGCAGTGAAGGCGGGGGAATCACAGATACGCAGTATTTT	CASSEGGGITDTQYF
TRBV13	-	TRBJ2-1	-	TGTGCCAGCAGCCCGTCCCCTCCCAATGAGCAGTTCTTC	CASSPSPPNEQFF
TRBV7-3	-	TRBJ1-6	-	TGTGCCAGCAGCGTCCCTGGCAGTTATGGTTCACCCCTCCACTTT	CASSVPGSYGSPLHF
TRBV19	TRBD1	TRBJ2-4	few	TGTGCCAGTAGTAACACAGGGGTTGCCAAAAACATTCAGTACTTC	CASSNTGVAKNIQYF
TRBV18	-	TRBJ1-1	-	TGTGCCAGCTCACCAGCGACAGAGAACACTGAAGCTTTCTTT	CASSPATENTEAFF
TRBV28	-	TRBJ1-5	-	TGTGCCAGCAGCCTCCAGGAACACAATCAGCCCCAGCATTTT	CASSLQEHNQPQHF
TRBV20-1	-	TRBJ1-4	once	TGCAGTGCTAGAGGAGTTGAAAAACTGTTTTTT	CSARGVEKLFF
TRBV5-3	-	TRBJ1-2	once	TGTGCCAGAAGCTACGTAGAGGTTTACCCCTATGGCTACACCTTC	CARSYVEVYPYGYTF
TRBV9	TRBD2	TRBJ2-3	-	TGTGCCAGCAGCGAAAGACTAGCGGGGAGCACAGATACGCAGTATTTT	CASSERLAGSTDTQYF
TRBV28	-	TRBJ1-2	-	TGTGCCAGCAGGGACATAGACAGGTCTAACTATGGCTACACCTTC	CASRDIDRSNYGYTF
TRBV7-9	TRBD1	TRBJ2-1	-	TGTGCCAGCCGGTCGGGACAGGGAAACAATGAGCAGTTCTTC	CASRSGQGNNEQFF
TRBV19	TRBD1	TRBJ1-2	-	TGTGCCAGTAGTATAGACCGGACAGGGTTTAATGGCTACACCTTC	CASSIDRTGFNGYTF
TRBV27	TRBD1	TRBJ1-5	-	TGTGCCAGCAGTTTAGGGGGGACAGCGGACTATAGCAATCAGCCCCAGCATTTT	CASSLGGTADYSNQPQHF
TRBV27	TRBD1	TRBJ2-7	-	TGTGCCAGCAGCGGGGCGAGGACAGGGGCCTACGAGCAGTACTTC	CASSGARTGAYEQYF
TRBV18	-	TRBJ1-1	once	TGTGCCAGCTCGTTTGGGAGAAAGACTGAAGCTTTCTTT	CASSFGRKTEAFF
TRBV25-1	-	TRBJ1-2	-	TGTGCCAGCAGCCCCCAAGGGGGATCTGGCTACACCTTC	CASSPQGGSGYTF
TRBV28	-	TRBJ2-7	-	TGTGCCAGCGGGGACTTGCTCTGGCAGGGACCCTACGAGCAGTACTTC	CASGDLLWQGPYEQYF
TRBV7-2	-	TRBJ2-3	-	TGTGCCTCGGAGGAGGGAAAAGGGGATACGCAGTATTTT	CASEEGKGDTQYF